This passage covers 19 T cell receptor beta chains from one sample sequenced in a study of blood T cell repertoires in COVID-19. TCRdb's copy holds only in-frame clones and misses some; the assay was immunoSEQ multiplex PCR. The data contain some 150,000 clones, 83% of them singletons. Input material: PBMCs or T cells enriched from blood (not recorded which). Every receptor here comes from a woman aged 45 to 65 who had recovered from COVID-19.

V gene TRBV28 combines with J gene TRBJ1-2; D gene ambiguous. The V and J ends lost 1 base and 0 bases respectively, with 9 bases between them. This CDR3 contains 15 residues. CDR1 is MDHEN, CDR2 SYDVKM, per germline. This chain's CDR3 is CASSLLEGANYGYTF. The CDR3 DNA is TGTGCCAGCAGTTTATTAGAGGGAGCTAACTATGGCTACACCTTC.

The chain recombines TRBV27 with TRBJ1-3, with no clear D. The CDR3 sequence is 13 residues long. The V gene's germline CDR1 is MNHEY and CDR2 SMNVEV (reference sequence). Deletions cut 2 bases from V and 3 bases from J, with 5 bases between. The CDR3 DNA is TGTGCCAGCAGTTTAAATCTTGGAAACACCATATATTTT. Residues: CASSLNLGNTIYF.

V and J are TRBV7-9 and TRBJ1-1, with no clear D. The CDR3 sequence is 14 residues long. Germline CDR1 SEHNR, CDR2 FQNEAQ (reference sequence). Trimming stripped 5 bases from V and 0 bases from J, with 10 bases between. CDR3 DNA sequence: TGTGCCAGCAGCCCGGTATGGTTGAACACTGAAGCTTTCTTT. It is translated as CASSPVWLNTEAFF.

The rearrangement links TRBV6-2 or TRBV6-3 to TRBJ1-1, with 7 bases lining up with TRBD1. In germline, CDR1 is MNHEY, CDR2 SVGEGT. CDR3 size: 13 residues. V was pared by 2 bases and J by 11 bases, with 8 bases of the junction left unmatched. Here the CDR3 DNA reads TGTGCCAGCAGTTACACCCAGACAGGGCGGGCTTTCTTT. It codes for CASSYTQTGRAFF.

The chain has TRBV4-3 and TRBJ2-3; 9 bases agree with TRBD2. Germline CDR1 reads LGHNA; CDR2 reads YSLEER. CDR3 length equals 17 residues. With 0 bases clipped from V and 1 base from J, the junction kept 5 bases outside the gene matches. This chain's CDR3 is CASSQDGLAGRTDTQYF. DNA of the CDR3: TGCGCCAGCAGCCAAGATGGGCTAGCGGGACGCACAGATACGCAGTATTTT.

This clone has just one count. This sequence joins TRBV9 and TRBJ1-2; TRBD1 matches at 8 bases. Per the germline V gene, CDR1 is SGDLS and CDR2 is YYNGEE. The CDR3 runs to 15 residues. The V and J ends lost 0 bases and 5 bases, in that order; junction bases with no gene match: 6. The CDR3 DNA is TGTGCCAGCAGCGTAGGGTCAGGGGGCGGATATGGCTACACCTTC. It specifies CASSVGSGGGYGYTF. The entire variable domain, with the rest obtained from reference TRBV9 and TRBJ1-2, is as follows: DSGVTQTPKHLITATGQRVTLRCSPRSGDLSVYWYQQSLDQGLQFLIQYYNGEERAKGNILERFSAQQFPDLHSELNLSSLELGDSALYFCASSVGSGGGYGYTFGSGTRLTVV.

Remarks on this clone: Other DNA sequences of this sample code for an identical CDR3. V gene TRBV5-1 combines with J gene TRBJ2-1; 8 nucleotides align to TRBD2. Germline CDR1 SGHRS, CDR2 YFSETQ. Trimming cost V 3 bases and J 2 bases; bases outside gene matches: 1. This CDR3 region has 14 residues. In DNA, the CDR3 is TGCGCCAGCAGCTCGGGAGGGCCCTACAATGAGCAGTTCTTC. This translates into CASSSGGPYNEQFF. The whole variable domain, filled in from reference TRBV5-1 and TRBJ2-1, reads KAGVTQTPRYLIKTRGQQVTLSCSPISGHRSVSWYQQTPGQGLQFLFEYFSETQRNKGNFPGRFSGRQFSNSRSEMNVSTLELGDSALYLCASSSGGPYNEQFFGPGTRLTVL.

This clone was detected only once. The chain has TRBV28 and TRBJ1-4; maybe TRBD1 (6 bases). The CDR3 has 15 residues. Trimming took 5 bases from V and 8 from J, leaving 18 bases between them. The germline V gene has CDR1 MDHEN and CDR2 SYDVKM. In DNA form, the CDR3 reads TGTGCCAGCAGTCCCCACAGGGAGGGGGGCGAAAAACTGTTTTTT. Amino acid sequence: CASSPHREGGEKLFF. Supplemented by reference TRBV28 and TRBJ1-4, the full variable domain reads DVKVTQSSRYLVKRTGEKVFLECVQDMDHENMFWYRQDPGLGLRLIYFSYDVKMKEKGDIPEGYSVSREKKERFSLILESASTNQTSMYLCASSPHREGGEKLFFGSGTQLSVL.

The V and J genes are TRBV13 and TRBJ2-2; TRBD2 aligns across 8 bases. In germline, CDR1 is PRHDT, CDR2 FYEKMQ (reference sequence). J was trimmed by 6 bases and V by 5 bases; bases with no gene match: 8. The CDR3 is made up of 15 amino acids. CDR3 protein: CASSPDPGGAGELFF. For the CDR3, the DNA is TGTGCCAGCAGCCCAGACCCGGGAGGGGCCGGGGAGCTGTTTTTT.

The V call is TRBV30, the J call TRBJ1-3; TRBD1 matches at 9 bases. The CDR3 totals 15 residues. V was pared by 1 base and J by 3 bases, with 4 bases of the junction left unmatched. In germline, CDR1 is GTSNPN, CDR2 SVGIG (reference sequence). The CDR3 DNA follows: TGTGCCTGGAGTGCAAGGGACAGGGATGGAAACACCATATATTTT. Translation: CAWSARDRDGNTIYF.

The V and J genes are TRBV5-4 and TRBJ1-5; 7 bases align to TRBD1. Germline V gene data show CDR1 as SGHNT and CDR2 as YYREEE (reference sequence). This CDR3 spans 15 amino acids. The junction had 8 bases not matched to a gene; V was cut back by 4 bases and J by 4 bases. The CDR3 DNA reads TGTGCCAGCAGCGTCACAGGGGATCCAAATCAGCCCCAGCATTTT. This gives the protein CASSVTGDPNQPQHF. Combining the CDR3 with reference TRBV5-4 and TRBJ1-5 gives the whole variable domain ETGVTQSPTHLIKTRGQQVTLRCSSQSGHNTVSWYQQALGQGPQFIFQYYREEENGRGNFPPRFSGLQFPNYSSELNVNALELDDSALYLCASSVTGDPNQPQHFGDGTRLSIL.

This clone was detected a few times. The junction does not match germline at one end; this may be a read error. DNA of the CDR3: TGTGCCAGCAGGCCTTGGACACGGAACGCTGAAGCTTTCTTT. Its protein is CASRPWTRNAEAFF. The rearrangement links TRBV6-5 to TRBJ1-1; TRBD1 might be the D (5 bases). CDR3 length: 14 amino acids. Germline CDR1 MNHEY, CDR2 SVGAGI.

This chain connects TRBV15 to TRBJ1-2; perhaps TRBD1 as D (6 bases). The CDR3 has 12 amino acids. The germline V gene encodes CDR1 LNHNV and CDR2 YYDKDF (reference sequence). The V end lost 5 bases, the J end lost 6 bases, and 10 bases lay between the germline ends. CDR3 sequence: CATSAPGDGYTF. CDR3 in DNA: TGTGCCACCAGCGCCCCAGGGGATGGCTACACCTTC.

The gene calls are TRBV5-1 and TRBJ1-4; TRBD1 aligns across 7 bases. Germline CDR1 reads SGHRS; CDR2 reads YFSETQ. The CDR3 is made up of 15 amino acids. The V gene end was trimmed by 1 base and the J gene end by 8 bases; junction bases not matched to a gene: 8. The CDR3 spells CASSLYQGTEEKLFF. The CDR3 region has the DNA TGCGCCAGCAGCTTGTATCAGGGGACAGAGGAAAAACTGTTTTTT.

The chain employs TRBV27 and TRBJ1-6; a weak D match, TRBD1 (5 bases). Trimming pared 6 bases from V and 2 bases from J, leaving 20 bases between. Germline V CDR1 and CDR2: MNHEY, SMNVEV (reference sequence). The CDR3 contains 18 residues. The CDR3 loop is CASRAISGHKAYNSPLHF. CDR3 nucleotide sequence: TGTGCCAGCAGGGCTATCTCAGGACACAAGGCCTATAATTCACCCCTCCACTTT.

The genes are TRBV7-9 and TRBJ2-3; 8 bases line up with TRBD1. The CDR3 has 14 residues. Trimming took 4 bases from V and 4 from J; bases not matched to a gene: 4. Germline V gene data show CDR1 as SEHNR and CDR2 as FQNEAQ (reference sequence). The CDR3 spells CASSSTGVPDTQYF. In DNA, the CDR3 is TGTGCCAGCAGCTCGACAGGGGTCCCAGATACGCAGTATTTT.

This clone showed up just a few times. The J gene is TRBJ1-4, the V gene TRBV7-2; 7 positions match TRBD1. CDR1 and CDR2 (germline): SGHTA, FQGNSA. The CDR3 spans 13 residues. Unmatched junction bases numbered 9, after V lost 9 bases and J lost 8 bases. CDR3 residues: CASHPGTAEKLFF. The CDR3 nucleotides read TGTGCCAGTCACCCGGGGACAGCCGAAAAACTGTTTTTT.

The genes are TRBV3-1 (or the pseudogene TRBV3-2) and TRBJ1-2, with TRBD1 matching 9 bases. The CDR3 extends over 15 amino acids. Trimming at V came to 4 bases and at J to 3 bases, leaving 6 bases not matched to a gene. Germline V gene lookup returns CDR1 LGHDT and CDR2 YNNKEL (reference sequence). CDR3: CASSRQGERDYGYTF. The CDR3 coding sequence is TGTGCCAGCAGCCGACAGGGGGAAAGGGACTATGGCTACACCTTC.

The V gene is TRBV9, the J gene TRBJ1-1, with D uncertain. The CDR3 covers 13 residues. The germline V and J ends were trimmed by 5 bases and 1 base, with 9 bases remaining between them. Germline V gene data show CDR1 as SGDLS and CDR2 as YYNGEE. This CDR3 is CASRSGGNTEAFF. DNA of the CDR3: TGTGCCAGCAGGAGTGGAGGGAACACTGAAGCTTTCTTT. The complete variable domain, with remaining parts taken from reference TRBV9 and TRBJ1-1, reads DSGVTQTPKHLITATGQRVTLRCSPRSGDLSVYWYQQSLDQGLQFLIQYYNGEERAKGNILERFSAQQFPDLHSELNLSSLELGDSALYFCASRSGGNTEAFFGQGTRLTVV.